This T cell receptor delta chain was retrieved from a study of gamma-delta T cells after stem cell transplantation. TCRdb re-called clones from the RT-PCR reads via CATT. The data hold roughly 15,000 delta-chain clones, with approximately 32% observed a single time. Germline assignment: CDR1 TSWWSYY and CDR2 QGS. The CDR3 sequence is 14 residues long. Trimming pared 1 base from V and 4 bases from J, leaving 10 bases between. In its sample, this clone was seen a few times. The sequenced material came from gamma-delta T cells. The receptor's source is a human donor. It is not recorded whose cells these are; they may come from a transplant donor. The chain is built from TRDV1 and TRDJ1; the D is unclear. The CDR3 sequence: CALGEQNAGDKLIF. The DNA of the CDR3 is TGTGCTCTTGGGGAACAAAATGCGGGCGATAAACTCATCTTT.